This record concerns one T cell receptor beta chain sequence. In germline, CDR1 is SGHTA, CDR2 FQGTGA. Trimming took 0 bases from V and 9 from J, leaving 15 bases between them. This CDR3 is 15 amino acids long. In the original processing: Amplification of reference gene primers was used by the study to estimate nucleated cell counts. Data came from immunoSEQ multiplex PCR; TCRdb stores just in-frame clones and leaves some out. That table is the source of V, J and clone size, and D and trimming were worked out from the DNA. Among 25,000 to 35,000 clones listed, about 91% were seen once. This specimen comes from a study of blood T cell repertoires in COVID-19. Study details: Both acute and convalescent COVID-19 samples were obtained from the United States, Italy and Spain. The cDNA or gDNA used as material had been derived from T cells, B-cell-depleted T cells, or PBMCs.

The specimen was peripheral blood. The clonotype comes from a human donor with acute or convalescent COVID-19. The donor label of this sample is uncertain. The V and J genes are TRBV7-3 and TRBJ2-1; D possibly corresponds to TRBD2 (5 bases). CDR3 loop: CASSLTGGGVGEQFF. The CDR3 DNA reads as TGTGCCAGCAGCTTAACGGGCGGAGGCGTCGGTGAGCAGTTCTTC.